This is a list of T cell receptor beta chains from one sample in a study of blood T cell repertoires in COVID-19. Some clones are missing from TCRdb's copy, which holds only in-frame ones; the method was immunoSEQ multiplex PCR. The sample records 170,000 or so clones, about 86% being singletons. Sequenced input: peripheral blood. The receptor source for this set is a man aged 50-59 years with active or convalescent COVID-19. Both conserved end residues are part of each CDR3. Fields, in order: J gene, D gene, clone size, V gene, CDR3 protein, CDR3 DNA. D genes are given only for firm matches. Not every row has a clone size; where given, it reads once, few, many or a size class.

J: TRBJ1-1; D: NA; size: NA; V: TRBV7-2; CDR3: CASSLATVRNTEAFF; DNA: TGTGCCAGCAGCTTAGCGACAGTGAGGAACACTGAAGCTTTCTTT
J: TRBJ1-3; D: NA; size: NA; V: TRBV5-1; CDR3: CASSLDRSRAGNTIYF; DNA: TGCGCCAGCAGCTTGGACAGATCTCGTGCCGGAAACACCATATATTTT
J: TRBJ1-4; D: TRBD1; size: NA; V: TRBV4-2; CDR3: CASTRQGSGEKLFF; DNA: TGTGCCAGCACCCGACAGGGCTCAGGGGAAAAACTGTTTTTT
J: TRBJ2-5; D: NA; size: once; V: TRBV15; CDR3: CATSRGGRGQETQYF; DNA: TGTGCCACCAGCAGAGGCGGCCGGGGACAAGAGACCCAGTACTTC
J: TRBJ2-5; D: NA; size: NA; V: TRBV18; CDR3: CASSSNRIETQYF; DNA: TGTGCCAGCTCATCGAACAGAATAGAGACCCAGTACTTC
J: TRBJ2-2; D: NA; size: NA; V: TRBV5-1; CDR3: CASSLGPASATNTGELFF; DNA: TGCGCCAGCAGCTTGGGTCCTGCTAGCGCTACGAACACCGGGGAGCTGTTTTTT
J: TRBJ1-6; D: NA; size: few; V: TRBV19; CDR3: CASTKDIDSPLHF; DNA: TGTGCCAGTACCAAGGACATCGATTCACCCCTCCACTTT
J: TRBJ2-1; D: NA; size: NA; V: TRBV6-2/TRBV6-3; CDR3: CASSYAKSSYNEQFF; DNA: TGTGCCAGCAGTTACGCGAAGAGCTCCTACAATGAGCAGTTCTTC
J: TRBJ1-2; D: TRBD1; size: NA; V: TRBV11-3; CDR3: CASSYHMGQGRHGYTF; DNA: TGTGCCAGCAGCTACCACATGGGACAGGGACGACATGGCTACACCTTC
J: TRBJ2-5; D: NA; size: NA; V: TRBV14; CDR3: CASSQDYMTGFQETQYF; DNA: TGTGCCAGCAGCCAAGATTATATGACAGGCTTTCAAGAGACCCAGTACTTC
J: TRBJ2-7; D: TRBD1; size: NA; V: TRBV7-2; CDR3: CASSLVARGLYEQYF; DNA: TGTGCCAGCAGCTTAGTTGCCAGGGGGCTTTACGAGCAGTACTTC
J: TRBJ1-1; D: NA; size: NA; V: TRBV10-3; CDR3: CATATMNTEAFF; DNA: TGTGCCACAGCCACTATGAACACTGAAGCTTTCTTT
J: TRBJ1-5; D: NA; size: NA; V: TRBV7-2; CDR3: CASSLSQGRNQPQHF; DNA: TGTGCCAGCAGCTTAAGTCAGGGCCGCAATCAGCCCCAGCATTTT
J: TRBJ1-2; D: NA; size: NA; V: TRBV5-1; CDR3: CASSKTAANYGYTF; DNA: TGCGCCAGCAGCAAGACAGCAGCTAACTATGGCTACACCTTC
J: TRBJ2-5; D: NA; size: NA; V: TRBV18; CDR3: CASSPGGGSETQYF; DNA: TGTGCCAGCTCACCAGGGGGCGGATCAGAGACCCAGTACTTC
J: TRBJ1-1; D: TRBD1; size: NA; V: TRBV28; CDR3: CASSYNRRQGNTEAFF; DNA: TGTGCCAGCAGTTATAATCGCCGACAGGGTAACACTGAAGCTTTCTTT
J: TRBJ1-1; D: TRBD1; size: NA; V: TRBV4-1; CDR3: CASSQGQGLKTEAFF; DNA: TGCGCCAGCAGCCAAGGACAGGGGTTGAAGACTGAAGCTTTCTTT
J: TRBJ2-3; D: TRBD1; size: NA; V: TRBV18; CDR3: CASSVLQGQGVRDTQYF; DNA: TGTGCCAGCTCAGTACTTCAGGGACAGGGGGTCCGAGATACGCAGTATTTT
J: TRBJ2-7; D: NA; size: few; V: TRBV5-1; CDR3: CASSLRDSAYEQYF; DNA: TGCGCCAGCAGCTTACGAGACAGCGCCTACGAGCAGTACTTC
J: TRBJ2-3; D: NA; size: few; V: TRBV25-1; CDR3: CASSESQGTDTQYF; DNA: TGTGCCAGCAGTGAGAGCCAGGGCACAGATACGCAGTATTTT
J: TRBJ1-5; D: NA; size: NA; V: TRBV28; CDR3: CASSSLSLNGPQHF; DNA: TGTGCCAGCAGTTCCCTATCATTAAATGGGCCCCAGCATTTT
J: TRBJ1-2; D: TRBD1; size: NA; V: TRBV19; CDR3: CASSRQGSLYGYTF; DNA: TGTGCCAGTAGCCGACAGGGGAGTCTTTATGGCTACACCTTC
J: TRBJ2-5; D: TRBD2; size: NA; V: TRBV30; CDR3: CAWSGTSGLQETQYF; DNA: TGTGCCTGGAGTGGGACTAGCGGGCTACAAGAGACCCAGTACTTC
J: TRBJ1-4; D: TRBD1; size: NA; V: TRBV30; CDR3: CAWKRDREDEKLFF; DNA: TGTGCCTGGAAAAGGGACAGGGAGGATGAAAAACTGTTTTTT
J: TRBJ1-1; D: NA; size: NA; V: TRBV7-9; CDR3: CASSLEGDTEAFF; DNA: TGTGCCAGCAGCTTAGAGGGGGACACTGAAGCTTTCTTT
J: TRBJ1-4; D: NA; size: once; V: TRBV19; CDR3: CASQDTLNEKLFF; DNA: TGTGCCAGCCAGGACACCCTTAATGAAAAACTGTTTTTT
J: TRBJ1-5; D: NA; size: NA; V: TRBV19; CDR3: CASSDRRNQPQHF; DNA: TGTGCCAGTAGTGACAGGAGGAATCAGCCCCAGCATTTT
J: TRBJ2-3; D: TRBD2; size: NA; V: TRBV28; CDR3: CASSPGGRVGDTQYF; DNA: TGTGCCAGCAGCCCGGGGGGAAGGGTTGGAGATACGCAGTATTTT
J: TRBJ2-1; D: TRBD1; size: NA; V: TRBV18; CDR3: CASSLQTGVSYNEQFF; DNA: TGTGCCAGCTCACTCCAGACAGGGGTGTCCTACAATGAGCAGTTCTTC
J: TRBJ1-6; D: TRBD1; size: NA; V: TRBV5-6; CDR3: CASSWDRSYNSPLHF; DNA: TGTGCCAGCAGCTGGGACAGGTCCTATAATTCACCCCTCCACTTT
J: TRBJ2-2; D: NA; size: once; V: TRBV7-2; CDR3: CASRTTSPGELFF; DNA: TGTGCCAGCAGAACCACTAGTCCCGGGGAGCTGTTTTTT
J: TRBJ2-1; D: TRBD2; size: NA; V: TRBV15; CDR3: CATSTPLGASGYNEQFF; DNA: TGTGCCACCAGCACCCCCTTGGGGGCTAGCGGGTACAATGAGCAGTTCTTC
J: TRBJ1-1; D: TRBD1; size: NA; V: TRBV19; CDR3: CASSISGQWAFF; DNA: TGTGCCAGTAGTATCTCGGGACAGTGGGCTTTCTTT
J: TRBJ1-1; D: TRBD1; size: NA; V: TRBV27; CDR3: CASRQRQGRGAEAFF; DNA: TGTGCCAGCAGGCAAAGACAGGGGCGTGGGGCTGAAGCTTTCTTT
J: TRBJ1-1; D: NA; size: NA; V: TRBV4-1; CDR3: CASSQLGNTEAFF; DNA: TGCGCCAGCAGCCAGCTCGGGAACACTGAAGCTTTCTTT
J: TRBJ2-6; D: NA; size: NA; V: TRBV29-1; CDR3: CSVVAISSSGANVLTF; DNA: TGCAGCGTTGTCGCCATCTCCAGCTCTGGGGCCAACGTCCTGACTTTC
J: TRBJ2-7; D: TRBD2; size: NA; V: TRBV5-1; CDR3: CASSLWGGRSLAEPYEQYF; DNA: TGCGCCAGCAGCTTGTGGGGAGGTCGTTCCCTAGCGGAGCCTTACGAGCAGTACTTC
J: TRBJ2-4; D: NA; size: NA; V: TRBV20-1; CDR3: CSASPIASSKNIQYF; DNA: TGCAGTGCTAGTCCAATAGCGTCATCCAAAAACATTCAGTACTTC
J: TRBJ2-3; D: TRBD1; size: NA; V: TRBV3-1/TRBV3-2; CDR3: CASSPGQGTDTQYF; DNA: TGTGCCAGCAGCCCGGGACAGGGGACAGATACGCAGTATTTT
J: TRBJ2-1; D: TRBD2; size: NA; V: TRBV4-3; CDR3: CASSQDPPSLAGTSYNEQFF; DNA: TGCGCCAGCAGCCAAGATCCACCCTCACTAGCGGGAACCTCCTACAATGAGCAGTTCTTC
J: TRBJ1-3; D: NA; size: NA; V: TRBV5-1; CDR3: CASSDGPANSGNTIYF; DNA: TGCGCCAGCAGCGATGGGCCAGCAAACTCTGGAAACACCATATATTTT
J: TRBJ1-1; D: NA; size: NA; V: TRBV7-9; CDR3: CASSLRGDTNTEAFF; DNA: TGTGCCAGCAGCTTAAGAGGGGACACAAACACTGAAGCTTTCTTT
J: TRBJ1-5; D: NA; size: NA; V: TRBV3-1/TRBV3-2; CDR3: CASSQDLLGARQPQHF; DNA: TGTGCCAGCAGCCAAGATTTGTTGGGGGCACGTCAGCCCCAGCATTTT
J: TRBJ2-1; D: NA; size: NA; V: TRBV7-9; CDR3: CASISSGSRYNEQFF; DNA: TGTGCCAGCATTTCCTCCGGGAGCCGCTACAATGAGCAGTTCTTC
J: TRBJ1-2; D: TRBD1; size: NA; V: TRBV11-2; CDR3: CASSLDIRDSYMDYTF; DNA: TGTGCCAGCAGCTTAGACATCCGGGACAGTTATATGGATTACACCTTC
J: TRBJ2-3; D: TRBD2; size: NA; V: TRBV5-1; CDR3: CASSPLTSGTDTQYF; DNA: TGCGCCAGCAGCCCACTGACTAGCGGCACAGATACGCAGTATTTT
J: TRBJ2-5; D: NA; size: few; V: TRBV4-1; CDR3: CASSQLPDSKETQYF; DNA: TGCGCCAGCAGCCAACTCCCAGACAGTAAAGAGACCCAGTACTTC
J: TRBJ2-6; D: NA; size: once; V: TRBV3-1/TRBV3-2; CDR3: CASSQEGRPGANVLTF; DNA: TGTGCCAGCAGCCAAGAGGGGCGCCCTGGGGCCAACGTCCTGACTTTC
J: TRBJ2-7; D: NA; size: NA; V: TRBV6-5; CDR3: CASSPGLYYEQYF; DNA: TGTGCCAGCAGCCCGGGACTGTACTACGAGCAGTACTTC
J: TRBJ2-3; D: NA; size: NA; V: TRBV11-3; CDR3: CASSLAGPSPTDTQYF; DNA: TGTGCCAGCAGCTTAGCTGGGCCTAGCCCCACAGATACGCAGTATTTT
J: TRBJ2-1; D: TRBD1; size: NA; V: TRBV19; CDR3: CASSPAGQGGNEQFF; DNA: TGTGCCAGTAGCCCAGCGGGACAGGGGGGGAATGAGCAGTTCTTC
J: TRBJ1-3; D: NA; size: NA; V: TRBV13; CDR3: CASRSYSAGNTIYF; DNA: TGTGCCAGCAGGAGCTACTCTGCGGGAAACACCATATATTTT
J: TRBJ1-6; D: TRBD1; size: NA; V: TRBV7-3; CDR3: CASSRGQGENSPLHF; DNA: TGTGCCAGCAGCCGTGGACAGGGCGAGAATTCACCCCTCCACTTT
J: TRBJ2-7; D: TRBD1; size: NA; V: TRBV18; CDR3: CASSTPGQGLYEQYF; DNA: TGTGCCAGCTCCACGCCCGGACAGGGTTTGTACGAGCAGTACTTC